This T cell receptor beta chain comes out of a study of blood T cell repertoires in COVID-19. Sequencing was performed with immunoSEQ multiplex PCR; in TCRdb, only in-frame clones are kept and a portion is missing. This sample has 300,000 or so clones; roughly 90% occur once, and the top ten carry 5% to 7.5%. The length of the CDR3 is 13 residues. In germline, CDR1 is LNHDA, CDR2 SQIVND (reference sequence). Trimming cost V 3 bases and J 1 base, with 7 bases left between them. The chain carries TRBV19 and TRBJ2-7; D remains ambiguous. The sequence came from a man aged 18 to 35 who had recovered from COVID-19. Sequenced sample: peripheral blood. CDR3 in amino acids: CASSMGQSYEQYF. CDR3 DNA sequence: TGTGCCAGTAGTATGGGCCAGTCCTACGAGCAGTACTTC.